This T cell receptor beta chain was identified in a study of CD8+CD57+ T cells in acquired aplastic anemia. Study-wide context: Mean yield of DNA from sorted CD4+ and CD8+ cells was approximately 3 ug.

V was pared by 1 base and J by 1 base, with 7 bases between. Germline CDR1 and CDR2: SNHLY and FYNNEI. This CDR3 has 14 residues. Findings and limits, study-wide: CD8+ Simpson's diversity in patients was not significantly different from that in controls.

This clonotype has at least ten counts. Its antigen is not known. Profiles of TCR beta VDJ and CDR3 were generated from a genomic DNA template. TCRdb reanalysed the reads using MiXCR and keeps one entry per CDR3 protein. The sample has some 220,000 distinct CDR3 sequences; about a third are singletons. Sequenced material: sorted CD4+, CD8+, or CD8+CD57+ T cells (not recorded which) from PBMCs. This chain connects TRBV2 to TRBJ1-1; D is perhaps TRBD1 (5 bases). This clonotype originated in a human donor in good health, serving as a control. For the CDR3, the DNA is TGTGCCAGCAGTGAAGAGGGGCGGAACACTGAAGCTTTCTTT. The encoded protein is CASSEEGRNTEAFF. The variable domain in full, with the rest retrieved from reference TRBV2 and TRBJ1-1, is EPEVTQTPSHQVTQMGQEVILRCVPISNHLYFYWYRQILGQKVEFLVSFYNNEISEKSEIFDDQFSVERPDGSNFTLKIRSTKLEDSAMYFCASSEEGRNTEAFFGQGTRLTVV.